This TCR beta chain is from a study of CD8+ T cells in alopecia areata. Study results and limitations: Lesional scalp, notably in alopecia totalis/universalis, had clonality above that of normal scalp. Possibly as an HLA-related effect, TCR sharing across patients appeared less clear than in mice. Sequencing of scalp samples also captures resident alphabeta T cells of normal skin.

In germline, CDR1 is MNHEY, CDR2 SMNVEV (reference sequence). The V and J ends lost 3 bases and 5 bases respectively, with 16 bases between them. CDR3 length: 15 amino acids. On this clone: The antigen remains undetermined.

RNA was isolated and reverse transcribed to cDNA, the sequencing template. Repertoires were generated with immunoSEQ multiplex PCR, while TCRdb's copy carries only in-frame clones and drops some. Here the sample spans more than 95,000 clones, 47% being singletons. This receptor was taken from a human donor with alopecia areata. Sample: NKG2D-low CD8+ T cells sorted from blood. V is TRBV27 and J is TRBJ2-5, with a tentative D call TRBD2 (6 bases). The CDR3 region is CASSLGGLDGETQYF. The CDR3, as DNA: TGTGCCAGCAGTTTGGGGGGACTGGACGGGGAGACCCAGTACTTC.